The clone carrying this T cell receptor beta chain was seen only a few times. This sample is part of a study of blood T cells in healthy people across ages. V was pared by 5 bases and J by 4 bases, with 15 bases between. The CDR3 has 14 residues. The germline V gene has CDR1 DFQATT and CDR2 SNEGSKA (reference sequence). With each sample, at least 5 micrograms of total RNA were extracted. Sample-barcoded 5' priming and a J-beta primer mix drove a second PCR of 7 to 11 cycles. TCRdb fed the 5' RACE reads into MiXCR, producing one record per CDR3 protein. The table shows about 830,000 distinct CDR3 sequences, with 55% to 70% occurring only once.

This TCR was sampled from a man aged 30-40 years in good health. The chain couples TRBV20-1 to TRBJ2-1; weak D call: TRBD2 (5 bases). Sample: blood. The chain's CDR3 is CSAPALGLYNEQFF. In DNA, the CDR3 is TGCAGTGCTCCCGCCCTCGGACTGTACAATGAGCAGTTCTTC.